This T cell receptor (beta chain) was found in a study of shared clonotypes between healthy human individuals. Overall study: Per donor, CD8 memory used one plate, CD8 naive used two, CD4 memory used three and CD4 naive used three. General study findings and limits: Specimens sampled were limited to blood, with tissue repertoires likely differing.

As defined, naive CD8 cells were CD45RO-negative and positively selected for CCR7, with terminally differentiated effector memory CD45RA+ cells excluded. There were no recent acute infections or vaccinations among the donors, who were healthy HIV-negative adults. CDR3 length: 13 residues. V was clipped by 11 bases and J by 4 bases; unmatched bases: 8. CDR1 is MNHEY and CDR2 is SMNVEV in the germline V gene (reference sequence). TCRdb's copy holds only in-frame clones and misses some; the assay was immunoSEQ multiplex PCR. The table includes about 2.2 million clones, around 93% detected once. Details on this clone: Its target is not known.

The chain couples TRBV27 to TRBJ1-5, with 7 bases that match TRBD1. The sequence derives from a man between 18 and 29 years old in good health. Some clones in this sample may be carry-over from other donors' samples. Sequencing was done on a sample of naive CD8+ T cells from PBMCs. The CDR3 DNA sequence: TGTGCCGGGGGAGGGGGCTGGAATCAGCCCCAGCATTTT. Protein sequence: CAGGGGWNQPQHF.